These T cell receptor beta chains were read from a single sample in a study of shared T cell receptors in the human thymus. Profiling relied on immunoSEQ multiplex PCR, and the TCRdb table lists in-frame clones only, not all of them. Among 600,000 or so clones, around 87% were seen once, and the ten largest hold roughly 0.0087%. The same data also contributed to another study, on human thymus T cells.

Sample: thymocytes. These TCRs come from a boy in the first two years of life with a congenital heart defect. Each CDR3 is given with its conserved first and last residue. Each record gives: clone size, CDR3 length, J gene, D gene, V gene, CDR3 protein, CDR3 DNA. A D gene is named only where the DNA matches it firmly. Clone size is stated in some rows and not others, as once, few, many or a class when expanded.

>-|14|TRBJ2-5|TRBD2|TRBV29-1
CSGRTSGGGETQYF
TGCAGCGGGAGGACTAGCGGGGGCGGGGAGACCCAGTACTTC
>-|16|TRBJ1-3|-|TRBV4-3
CASSQWEDFSGNTIYF
TGCGCCAGCAGCCAATGGGAGGACTTCTCTGGAAACACCATATATTTT
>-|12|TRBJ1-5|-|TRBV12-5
CASGIGVQPQHF
TGTGCTAGTGGTATAGGGGTTCAGCCCCAGCATTTT
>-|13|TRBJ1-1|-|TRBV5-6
CASTDTGNTEAFF
TGTGCCAGCACCGATACAGGGAACACTGAAGCTTTCTTT
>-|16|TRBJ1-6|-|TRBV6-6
CASSYSKGQFNSPLHF
TGTGCCAGCAGTTACTCGAAAGGACAGTTTAATTCACCCCTCCACTTT
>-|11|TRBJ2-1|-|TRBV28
CASREGYEQFF
TGTGCCAGCAGAGAGGGTTACGAGCAGTTCTTC
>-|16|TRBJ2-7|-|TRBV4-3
CASSPSGRRPIYEQYF
TGCGCCAGCAGCCCCTCTGGGAGACGACCCATATACGAGCAGTACTTC
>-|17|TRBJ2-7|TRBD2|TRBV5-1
CASSFSTAGGPLPEQYF
TGCGCCAGCAGCTTTAGTACGGCGGGAGGGCCCCTTCCCGAGCAGTACTTC
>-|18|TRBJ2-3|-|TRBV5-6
CASSLAPGGADGEDTQYF
TGTGCCAGCAGCTTGGCCCCCGGAGGGGCCGATGGGGAAGATACGCAGTATTTT
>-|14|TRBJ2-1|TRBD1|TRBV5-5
CASAGDSYYNEQFF
TGTGCCAGCGCCGGGGACAGCTACTACAATGAGCAGTTCTTC
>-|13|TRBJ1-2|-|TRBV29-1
CSVEGTDPYGYTF
TGCAGCGTTGAAGGGACAGACCCCTATGGCTACACCTTC
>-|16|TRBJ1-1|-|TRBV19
CASSIHFRGGKTEAFF
TGTGCCAGTAGTATACATTTCCGGGGGGGGAAGACTGAAGCTTTCTTT
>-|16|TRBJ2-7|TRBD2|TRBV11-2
CASSLVSGGFLREQYF
TGTGCCAGCAGCTTAGTCAGCGGGGGATTCCTACGGGAGCAGTACTTC
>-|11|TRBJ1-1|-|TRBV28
CASSWDTEAFF
TGTGCCAGCAGCTGGGACACCGAAGCTTTCTTT
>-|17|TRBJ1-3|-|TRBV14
CASSQVEGPTSGNTIYF
TGTGCCAGCAGCCAAGTGGAGGGACCGACCTCTGGAAACACCATATATTTT
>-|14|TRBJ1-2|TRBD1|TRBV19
CASSIPGTVYGYTF
TGTGCCAGTAGTATCCCCGGGACAGTCTATGGCTACACCTTC
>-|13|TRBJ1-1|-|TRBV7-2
CASSLVGPAEAFF
TGTGCCAGCAGCTTAGTGGGGCCAGCAGAAGCTTTCTTT
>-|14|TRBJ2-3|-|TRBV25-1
CASSGRQETDTQYF
TGTGCCAGCAGTGGACGACAGGAAACAGATACGCAGTATTTT
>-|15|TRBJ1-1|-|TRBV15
CATSRGRGGYTEAFF
TGTGCCACCAGCAGAGGACGGGGGGGGTACACTGAAGCTTTCTTT
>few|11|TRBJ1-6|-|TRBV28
CASSRNSPLHF
TGTGCCAGCAGTCGTAATTCACCCCTCCACTTT
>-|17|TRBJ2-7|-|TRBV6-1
CASSDNRPGKDSYEQYF
TGTGCCAGCAGTGATAATAGGCCGGGGAAGGACTCCTACGAGCAGTACTTC
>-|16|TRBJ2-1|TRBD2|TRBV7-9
CASSLPSGRANNEQFF
TGTGCCAGCAGCTTACCTAGCGGGAGGGCAAACAATGAGCAGTTCTTC
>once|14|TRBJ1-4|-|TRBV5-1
CASSLRGSNEKLFF
TGCGCCAGCAGCTTGCGAGGGTCTAATGAAAAACTGTTTTTT
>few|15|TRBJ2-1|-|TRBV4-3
CASSQVPGQYNEQFF
TGCGCCAGCAGCCAAGTCCCAGGACAGTACAATGAGCAGTTCTTC
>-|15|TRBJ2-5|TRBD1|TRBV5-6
CASIATQGEKETQYF
TGTGCCAGCATCGCGACCCAGGGGGAGAAGGAGACCCAGTACTTC
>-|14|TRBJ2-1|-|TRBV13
CASSLPAGGNEQFF
TGTGCCAGCAGCTTACCGGCAGGGGGGAATGAGCAGTTCTTC